These 11 T cell receptor beta chains share one sample of origin, sequenced in a study of T cell responses to AZD1222 COVID-19 vaccine (dated by TCRdb to about 2021). This specimen's time point label, per the study, means: about 28 days (+/-7) after the second vaccine dose. Library preparation was by the immunoSEQ multiplex PCR assay. Imported from immuneACCESS, the table was reduced by TCRdb to in-frame sequences with V and J called. These copies leave out some clones; in studies compared against another copy, an unresolved V gene accounts for under half, and the cause of the remainder is not known. For this sample the table gives fewer than 110,000 clones, of which under 95% were detected only once. 5% to 7.5% of the sample rests with the top ten. Sequenced material: peripheral blood, taken 28 days after the second AZD1222 dose. These receptor sequences come from an adult who received the AZD1222 COVID-19 vaccine.

J is TRBJ2-7 and V is TRBV5-4; 15 nucleotides match TRBD2. V shed 4 bases, J shed 6 bases, and the junction held 2 bases outside the gene matches. Germline CDR1 SGHNT, CDR2 YYREEE (reference sequence). CDR3 length: 14 amino acids. CDR3 DNA sequence: TGTGCCAGCAGCGGACTAGCGGGGGGGCCCGAGCAGTACTTC. It translates to CASSGLAGGPEQYF.

V gene TRBV10-3 combines with J gene TRBJ2-5; TRBD2 aligns across 10 bases. This CDR3 is 13 amino acids long. V lost 11 bases to trimming and J lost 1 base; unmatched junction nucleotides: 4. Germline CDR1 and CDR2: ENHRY and SYGVKD. Here the CDR3 reads CAVLAGGQETQYF. The DNA for the CDR3 is TGTGCCGTTTTAGCGGGGGGCCAAGAGACCCAGTACTTC.

This clone appeared a single time. This chain joins TRBV19 and TRBJ2-5; TRBD1 aligns across 8 bases. The V gene's germline CDR1 is LNHDA and CDR2 SQIVND (reference sequence). This CDR3 comprises 15 residues. V was clipped by 3 bases and J by 1 base; unmatched bases: 4. The CDR3, as DNA: TGTGCCAGTAGTATGGACAGGGAACCCCAAGAGACCCAGTACTTC. This sequence encodes CASSMDREPQETQYF.

The chain carries TRBV27 and TRBJ2-2; weak D call: TRBD2 (5 bases). Trimming took 3 bases from V and 7 from J, leaving 9 bases between them. Germline V gene data show CDR1 as MNHEY and CDR2 as SMNVEV (reference sequence). The CDR3 spans 13 residues. The CDR3 sequence: CASSFMGSGELFF. The DNA of the CDR3 is TGTGCCAGCAGTTTTATGGGGAGCGGGGAGCTGTTTTTT.

The chain carries TRBV6-5 and TRBJ2-5; D is perhaps TRBD1 (6 bases). The CDR3 is made up of 15 amino acids. Germline CDR1 and CDR2: MNHEY and SVGAGI. V shed 2 bases and J shed 1 base, with 11 bases lying between them. CDR3 protein: CASSYPGQPQETQYF. CDR3 in DNA: TGTGCCAGCAGTTACCCCGGACAGCCCCAAGAGACCCAGTACTTC.

The V gene is TRBV15, the J gene TRBJ2-2; TRBD2 matches at 8 bases. With V trimmed by 0 bases and J by 7 bases, 7 bases remained unmatched. The CDR3 length is 16 residues. Germline V gene lookup returns CDR1 LNHNV and CDR2 YYDKDF (reference sequence). The CDR3 protein is CATSRDKGTRGGELFF. The CDR3 DNA reads TGTGCCACCAGCAGAGATAAAGGGACTAGGGGCGGGGAGCTGTTTTTT.

The rearrangement joins TRBV2 to TRBJ1-2; a possible D gene is TRBD1 (6 bases). Per germline, CDR1 SNHLY and CDR2 FYNNEI. Trimming took 6 bases from V and 6 from J, leaving 11 bases between them. The length of the CDR3 is 12 residues. This CDR3 reads CASRPGGHGYTF. The CDR3 DNA follows: TGTGCCAGCAGACCCGGGGGGCATGGCTACACCTTC.

The chain recombines TRBV7-2 with TRBJ1-1, with 7 bases matching TRBD1. Trimming at V came to 3 bases and at J to 4 bases, leaving 8 bases not matched to a gene. The CDR3 spans 15 residues. Germline CDR1 is SGHTA and CDR2 is FQGNSA. CDR3 region: CASSFASGGSTEAFF. The CDR3 nucleotides are TGTGCCAGCAGCTTTGCCTCAGGGGGGAGCACTGAAGCTTTCTTT. The whole variable domain, filled in from reference TRBV7-2 and TRBJ1-1, reads GAGVSQSPSNKVTEKGKDVELRCDPISGHTALYWYRQSLGQGLEFLIYFQGNSAPDKSGLPSDRFSAERTGGSVSTLTIQRTQQEDSAVYLCASSFASGGSTEAFFGQGTRLTVV.

The rearrangement joins TRBV13 to TRBJ1-5; D gene unclear. V was clipped by 0 bases and J by 5 bases, with 2 bases between them. This CDR3 has 12 residues. The germline V gene encodes CDR1 PRHDT and CDR2 FYEKMQ (reference sequence). The CDR3 reads CASSLGDQPQHF. DNA for the CDR3: TGTGCCAGCAGCTTAGGAGATCAGCCCCAGCATTTT.

The chain recombines TRBV30 with TRBJ2-7, with 8 bases identical to TRBD1. The CDR3 is made up of 15 amino acids. V lost 0 bases to trimming and J lost 2 bases; unmatched junction nucleotides: 6. Germline V gene lookup returns CDR1 GTSNPN and CDR2 SVGIG (reference sequence). In nucleotides, the CDR3 is TGTGCCTGGAGTGTACTGGAACAGGGGGCCTACGAGCAGTACTTC. This translates into CAWSVLEQGAYEQYF.

The J gene is TRBJ1-1, the V gene TRBV7-9; TRBD1 aligns across 7 bases. V was clipped by 4 bases and J by 1 base; unmatched bases: 9. This CDR3 has 16 amino acids. Germline V lookup: CDR1 SEHNR, CDR2 FQNEAQ (reference sequence). Written as DNA, the CDR3 is TGTGCCAGCAGCTCGAGAGGTGCAGGGGGGAACACTGAAGCTTTCTTT. Encoded protein: CASSSRGAGGNTEAFF. Filled out from reference TRBV7-9 and TRBJ1-1, the complete variable domain reads DTGVSQNPRHKITKRGQNVTFRCDPISEHNRLYWYRQTLGQGPEFLTYFQNEAQLEKSRLLSDRFSAERPKGSFSTLEIQRTEQGDSAMYLCASSSRGAGGNTEAFFGQGTRLTVV.